This section outlines one T cell receptor (beta chain) sequence together with its context. Its antigen is undetermined. TCRdb fed the 5' RACE reads into MiXCR, producing one record per CDR3 protein. The sample yields about 500,000 distinct CDR3 sequences, approximately 15% seen once. The donors were all healthy and Caucasian. Germline CDR1 is MNHEY and CDR2 is SMNVEV (reference sequence). V lost 8 bases, J lost 1 base, and 15 bases stayed unmatched. The length of the CDR3 is 18 residues. This record comes from a study of identical twins. Study-wide results and limits: Alpha sequences that were out-of-frame and twin-shared showed an excess of low generation probability. Interpretation of the results relied on cross-sectional statistical analysis and not on following the same donors.

The same specimen was also included in a second study, on yellow fever vaccine responses in identical twins.

The material sequenced was CD4+ T cells sorted from blood. The chain recombines TRBV27 with TRBJ2-1; 9 nucleotides line up with TRBD2. The receptor was isolated from a woman aged 18 to 35 in good health. The CDR3 DNA reads TGTGCCAGCGGCGTCAGAGGACTAGCGACGTCATCCTACAATGAGCAGTTCTTC. Translating gives CASGVRGLATSSYNEQFF.